These 15 T cell receptor beta chains were all obtained from the same sample, sequenced in a study of immune characterization of retroperitoneal liposarcoma. TCRdb used MiXCR to reprocess the PCR reads, holding one entry per CDR3 protein. The data show about 18,000 distinct CDR3 sequences, with around 40% seen just once and about 7% held by the top ten. Sample: blood. These receptors all stem from a male donor with retroperitoneal liposarcoma.

This clonotype was observed a handful of times. The chain is built from TRBV7-6 and TRBJ2-3; weak D call: TRBD2 (6 bases). The closer fit of TRBJ2-7 to the DNA end suggests the J call may be wrong. Germline-derived CDR1 and CDR2 are SGHVS and FNYEAQ. The CDR3 length is 12 residues. The CDR3 nucleotides are TGTGCCAGCAGCTTATCCGGGGGCGAGCAGTACTTC. It specifies CASSLSGGEQYF.

CDR3 region: CASSVTSEANQPQHF. Here the CDR3 DNA reads TGTGCCAGCAGTGTTACTTCCGAAGCAAATCAGCCCCAGCATTTT. This chain joins TRBV6-1 and TRBJ1-5; D is unclear. This CDR3 region has 15 residues. Trimming pared 4 bases from V and 4 bases from J, leaving 14 bases between. Germline V gene data show CDR1 as MNHNS and CDR2 as SASEGT.

The chain links TRBV12-3 or TRBV12-4 to TRBJ1-1; D ambiguous. The CDR3 loop spans 11 amino acids. Trimming shortened V by 5 bases and J by 11 bases, and 12 bases separated the two germline ends. In nucleotides, the CDR3 is TGTGCCAGCAGTCCCGGCCAGAGGGCTTTCTTT. This gives the protein CASSPGQRAFF.

The chain joins TRBV28 to TRBJ2-5; D gene unclear. Germline lookup yields CDR1 MDHEN and CDR2 SYDVKM. Trimming pared 4 bases from V and 0 bases from J, leaving 6 bases between. The CDR3 length is 13 residues. The CDR3 spells CASSSPDQETQYF. DNA of the CDR3: TGTGCCAGCAGTTCCCCAGACCAAGAGACCCAGTACTTC.

This chain connects TRBV27 to TRBJ2-4, with 7 bases that match TRBD2. The CDR3 totals 14 residues. CDR1 is MNHEY, CDR2 SMNVEV, per germline (reference sequence). The J segment lost 6 bases and the V segment lost 6 bases, leaving 8 bases of the junction unmatched. The CDR3 region is CASSRTSVANIQYF. The CDR3 DNA reads TGTGCCAGCAGCCGGACTAGTGTGGCAAACATTCAGTACTTC.

This clonotype was recorded a few times. The CDR3 region is CASSLGSRNYNEQYF. In DNA form, the CDR3 reads TGTGCCAGCAGCCTCGGCTCTAGAAACTACAATGAGCAGTACTTC. V usage is TRBV7-6 and J usage is TRBJ2-7; D is unclear. Trimming took 5 bases from V and 7 from J, leaving 21 bases between them. This CDR3 has 15 amino acids. Germline V gene sequence: CDR1 SGHVS, CDR2 FNYEAQ.

This clonotype was counted many times. The CDR3, as DNA: TGTGCCAGCAGCCCCGGGGGGGCGGATGCCTACGAGCAGTACTTC. This gives the protein CASSPGGADAYEQYF. J is TRBJ2-7 and V is TRBV11-3, with 8 bases aligning to TRBD2. V lost 5 bases to trimming and J lost 2 bases; unmatched junction nucleotides: 8. CDR3 length equals 15 residues. Germline V gene lookup returns CDR1 SGHNT and CDR2 YENEEA.

The V call is TRBV6-1, the J call TRBJ2-1; the D gene is possibly TRBD1 (5 bases). Germline CDR1 reads MNHNS; CDR2 reads SASEGT. The V end was cut by 5 bases, the J end by 10 bases, with 12 bases between. The CDR3 runs to 12 residues. The DNA for the CDR3 is TGTGCCAGCAGTTCCCCTAGGGGAGAGCAGTTCTTC. It codes for CASSSPRGEQFF.

The V call is TRBV12-3 or TRBV12-4, the J call TRBJ2-4; 12 bases are a match to TRBD2. The last part of the DNA fits TRBJ2-5 better; the J call may be wrong. The CDR3 is 18 amino acids. The CDR3 region is CASSFWASGRAGGETQYF. Written as DNA, the CDR3 is TGTGCCAGCAGTTTCTGGGCTAGCGGGAGGGCCGGGGGGGAGACCCAGTACTTC.

On this clonotype itself: This may be a read error: a much more frequent sequence differs by one nucleotide. The chain couples TRBV6-1 to TRBJ2-5, with TRBD2 matching over 8 bases. Germline CDR1 and CDR2: MNHNS and SASEGT. The length of the CDR3 is 14 residues. Germline trimming cut 3 bases from V and 11 bases from J; bases unmatched to any gene: 11. The chain's CDR3 is CASSESGGVKEQYF. DNA for the CDR3: TGTGCCAGCAGTGAGAGCGGGGGTGTCAAGGAGCAGTACTTC.

A word on this clonotype: The conserved closing phenylalanine or tryptophan is absent in this CDR3, likely reflecting a read error. The J gene is TRBJ2-1, the V gene TRBV24-1, with 7 bases identical to TRBD1. The last part of the DNA fits TRBJ2-7 better; the J call may be wrong. CDR3 length: 15 amino acids. Germline CDR1 KGHDR, CDR2 SFDVKD. The CDR3 reads CATSDGQGVWYEQYL. The DNA of the CDR3 is TGTGCCACCAGTGATGGGCAGGGGGTCTGGTACGAGCAGTACTTG.

Details on this clonotype: The junction and the germline gene differ at one end; a read error may be behind it. CDR3 region: CDSSLEGVEQFF. CDR3 coding DNA: TGTGACAGCAGTTTAGAGGGGGTTGAGCAGTTCTTC. The V gene is TRBV12-3 or TRBV12-4, the J gene TRBJ2-3, with D possibly matching TRBD1 (6 bases). The J call is uncertain, as TRBJ2-1 better fits the DNA end. The CDR3 is made up of 12 amino acids.

Note on this clonotype: An end of the junction differs from the germline gene, which may be a read error. This chain joins TRBV5-3 and TRBJ2-5; no clear D gene. The DNA end lines up better with TRBJ2-7; the J call may be wrong. TRBV5-3 qualifies as an ORF whose function is uncertain. The CDR3 consists of 15 residues. For the CDR3, the DNA is TGTGCCAGCAGCTTGGAAGCAATTAGATCCTACGAGCAGTACTTC. This translates into CASSLEAIRSYEQYF.

This clonotype is classed as large. The chain couples TRBV6-1 to TRBJ2-3; 7 bases line up with TRBD1. The germline V gene has CDR1 MNHNS and CDR2 SASEGT. This CDR3 comprises 19 residues. With 5 bases clipped from V and 0 bases from J, the junction kept 17 bases outside the gene matches. This CDR3 is CASSSLTVPGGLSTDTQYF. Written as DNA, the CDR3 is TGTGCCAGCAGTTCTCTGACAGTCCCAGGGGGTCTTAGCACAGATACGCAGTATTTT.

The V gene is TRBV6-1, the J gene TRBJ1-5, with D perhaps matching TRBD1 (5 bases). Trimming stripped 6 bases from V and 0 bases from J, with 9 bases between. Germline loops: CDR1 MNHNS, CDR2 SASEGT. The CDR3 consists of 14 residues. The CDR3 region is CASRGRNSNQPQHF. The CDR3, as DNA: TGTGCCAGCAGGGGACGGAATAGCAATCAGCCCCAGCATTTT.